This entry describes one T cell receptor (beta chain). This sample is part of a study of glioma-infiltrating T cells after dendritic cell vaccination. Trimming took 7 bases from V and 1 from J, leaving 13 bases between them. The CDR3 runs 14 residues. Germline V CDR1 and CDR2: SGHVS, FQNEAQ. Assay: immunoSEQ multiplex PCR; the TCRdb copy retains only in-frame clones and omits some. The profile covers tens of thousands of clones, with 82% appearing a single time and 2.1% taken by the ten largest. The clonotype comes from a human donor with glioblastoma. The rearrangement joins TRBV7-8 to TRBJ1-1; tentatively, D is TRBD1 (5 bases). Source: blood, taken before dendritic cell vaccination. CDR3 sequence: CASNLPGGNTEAFF. In DNA form, the CDR3 reads TGTGCCAGCAACCTTCCCGGGGGGAACACTGAAGCTTTCTTT.